This TCR beta chain comes out of a study of response to subunit inactivated influenza vaccine. Notes on the study in general: Authors proposed each seasonal influenza vaccination draws in few new T cells.

From germline, CDR1 is SGHVS and CDR2 FNYEAQ. V gave up 5 bases and J gave up 5 bases; unmatched junction bases: 3. This CDR3 has 15 residues. TCRdb ran MiXCR on the RT-PCR reads and lists one entry per CDR3 protein. The data show under 850,000 distinct CDR3 sequences, around a sixth seen once. In the case of this clonotype: The antigen is not known.

This clonotype originated in a man aged 50 to 60 who received an inactivated influenza vaccine. The genes are TRBV7-6 and TRBJ2-2; TRBD2 aligns across 12 bases. This specimen was PBMCs from blood, taken about 5 days after vaccination. This CDR3 is CASSNGLAGTGELFF. The CDR3 nucleotides are TGTGCCAGCAGCAACGGACTAGCGGGGACCGGGGAGCTGTTTTTT.